One and the same sample provided the 9 T cell receptor beta chains below, sequenced in a study of blood T cells in healthy people across ages. Using a J-beta primer mix together with a sample-barcoded 5' primer, a second PCR was run for about 7 to 12 cycles. MiXCR was run by TCRdb on the 5' RACE reads, yielding one entry per CDR3 protein. The table includes about 640,000 distinct CDR3 sequences, 45% to 65% detected once. The sequencing sample was made of blood. Source of these receptors: a man aged 55 to 70 in good health.

The rearrangement uses TRBV3-1 and TRBJ2-1; 13 nucleotides align to TRBD2. CDR3 size: 19 residues. Germline-derived CDR1 and CDR2 are LGHDT and YNNKEL (reference sequence). V was clipped by 8 bases and J by 0 bases; unmatched bases: 13. The CDR3 nucleotides are TGTGCCAGCGGCTTTTCGACTAGCGGGGGGTCAAGCTCCTACAATGAGCAGTTCTTC. This translates into CASGFSTSGGSSSYNEQFF.

This chain links TRBV27 with TRBJ2-3; D may be TRBD1 or TRBD2 (5 bases each). This CDR3 contains 14 residues. Trimming stripped 6 bases from V and 2 bases from J, with 12 bases between. The germline V gene has CDR1 MNHEY and CDR2 SMNVEV (reference sequence). This CDR3 is CASSPGRHTDTQYF. CDR3 sequence (DNA): TGTGCCAGCAGCCCGGGACGACACACAGATACGCAGTATTTT.

The J gene is TRBJ2-1, the V gene TRBV3-1, with TRBD1 as a possible D gene (6 bases). This CDR3 has 12 amino acids. Germline loops: CDR1 LGHDT, CDR2 YNNKEL (reference sequence). Between the trimmed V and J ends, which lost 4 bases and 10 bases, there was a span of 11 bases. CDR3 loop: CASSLRGTEQFF. The DNA for the CDR3 is TGTGCCAGCAGCCTCAGGGGTACCGAGCAGTTCTTC.

J is TRBJ1-1 and V is TRBV4-1, with a weak D call TRBD1 (5 bases). The CDR3 is made up of 14 amino acids. CDR1 MGHRA and CDR2 YSYEKL come from the germline V gene. With 1 base removed from V and 5 bases from J, the gap between germline ends came to 11 bases. The CDR3 DNA is TGCGCCAGCAGCCAAGTAAGGCAGGGAACTGAAGCTTTCTTT. Translating it yields CASSQVRQGTEAFF.

This clonotype was counted a few times. This chain uses TRBV6-6 with TRBJ1-5; perhaps TRBD1 as D (5 bases). V dropped 6 bases and J dropped 0 bases, with 12 bases sitting between them. The CDR3 is 15 residues long. Per germline, CDR1 MNHNY and CDR2 SVGAGI (reference sequence). For the CDR3, the DNA is TGTGCCAGCAGAACAGACAGCTATAGCAATCAGCCCCAGCATTTT. Its translation is CASRTDSYSNQPQHF.

The rearrangement links TRBV28 to TRBJ2-1; D may be TRBD1 (5 bases). The CDR3 contains 12 residues. Germline V gene data show CDR1 as MDHEN and CDR2 as SYDVKM. V lost 4 bases and J lost 8, with 9 bases in between. The CDR3: CASSSRVHEQFF. The CDR3 DNA reads as TGTGCCAGCAGTTCCAGGGTACATGAGCAGTTCTTC.

The CDR3 DNA is TGCGCATGTGCAAGGGGACATGGGGGGTTGCAAGAGACCCAGTACTTC. Translating gives CACARGHGGLQETQYF. The gene calls are TRBV4-1 and TRBJ2-5; D may match TRBD1 or TRBD2 (6 bases each). Per germline, CDR1 MGHRA and CDR2 YSYEKL. This CDR3 is built from 16 residues.

The chain links TRBV7-2 to TRBJ2-6; TRBD1 is a possible D gene (8 bases). The CDR3 is made up of 19 amino acids. CDR1 and CDR2 (germline): SGHTA, FQGNSA. Trimming removed 4 bases at V and 0 bases at J, with 19 bases between. The CDR3 reads CASSSTYRGGYSGANVLTF. The DNA for the CDR3 is TGTGCCAGCAGCTCAACCTACAGGGGGGGCTACTCTGGGGCCAACGTCCTGACTTTC.

The V and J genes are TRBV28 and TRBJ2-4, with unresolved D. Germline CDR1 MDHEN, CDR2 SYDVKM. The germline V and J ends were trimmed by 2 bases and 3 bases, with 5 bases remaining between them. This CDR3 spans 13 amino acids. CDR3 in DNA: TGTGCCAGCAGTTTAAGAGGCAAAAACATTCAGTACTTC. It encodes CASSLRGKNIQYF.